The subject of this entry is one T cell receptor (beta chain). With 5 bases clipped from V and 4 bases from J, the junction kept 6 bases outside the gene matches. The germline CDR1 and CDR2 sequences are MDHEN and SYDVKM. The CDR3 covers 15 residues. This entry belongs to a study of memory CD4+ T cells and cytomegalovirus serostatus. The sort gate was single viable CD3+CD4+CD8-CD45RO+ cells for memory CD4+ T cells. Assay used: immunoSEQ multiplex PCR; TCRdb lists only in-frame clones, some missing. The table shows approximately 50,000 clones, with 70% to 80% occurring only once. This clonotype originated in an adult in good health and CMV-seropositive. The sequencing sample was made of memory CD4+ T cells from blood. The rearrangement uses TRBV28 and TRBJ2-3; 10 nucleotides agree with TRBD2. This CDR3 is CASSTIAGGPDTQYF. Here the CDR3 DNA reads TGTGCCAGCAGTACCATAGCGGGAGGCCCAGATACGCAGTATTTT.